The entry below describes one TCR beta chain. TCRdb's table, derived via immunoSEQ multiplex PCR, lists solely in-frame clones and lacks some. The profile shows 90,000 to 120,000 clones, about 87% of them singletons. The junction had 10 bases not matched to a gene; V was cut back by 4 bases and J by 6 bases. In germline, CDR1 is SQVTM, CDR2 ANQGSEA. The CDR3 has 15 residues. This sample was taken from a study of blood T cell repertoires in COVID-19. The wider study: COVID-19 samples from acute and convalescent phases originated in the United States, Italy and Spain.

J is TRBJ2-1 and V is TRBV29-1, with 9 bases lining up with TRBD1. Input material: peripheral blood. The TCR sequence derives from a man aged 45-65 years with active or convalescent COVID-19. The CDR3 region is CSVGGARTGANEQFF. CDR3 in DNA: TGCAGCGTTGGGGGGGCCCGGACAGGGGCCAATGAGCAGTTCTTC.